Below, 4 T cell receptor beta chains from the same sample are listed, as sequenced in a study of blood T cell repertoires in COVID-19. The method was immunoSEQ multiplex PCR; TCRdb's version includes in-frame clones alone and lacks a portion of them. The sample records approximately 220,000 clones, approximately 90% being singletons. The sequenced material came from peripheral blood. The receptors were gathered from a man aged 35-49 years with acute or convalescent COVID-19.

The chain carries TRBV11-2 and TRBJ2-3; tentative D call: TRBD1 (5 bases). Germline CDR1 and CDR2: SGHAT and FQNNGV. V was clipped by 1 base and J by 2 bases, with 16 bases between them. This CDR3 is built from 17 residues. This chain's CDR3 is CASSLGPGARTTDTQYF. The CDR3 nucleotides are TGTGCCAGCAGCTTAGGCCCTGGGGCTCGTACCACAGATACGCAGTATTTT.

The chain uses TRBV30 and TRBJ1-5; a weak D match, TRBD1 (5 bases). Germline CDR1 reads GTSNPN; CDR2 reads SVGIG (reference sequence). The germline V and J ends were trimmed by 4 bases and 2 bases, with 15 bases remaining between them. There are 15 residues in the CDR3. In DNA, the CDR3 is TGTGCCTGGAATTTGGGGGGGAGGCGCAATCAGCCCCAGCATTTT. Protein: CAWNLGGRRNQPQHF. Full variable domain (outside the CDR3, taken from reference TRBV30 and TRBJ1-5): SQTIHQWPATLVQPVGSPLSLECTVEGTSNPNLYWYRQAAGRGLQLLFYSVGIGQISSEVPQNLSASRPQDRQFILSSKKLLLSDSGFYLCAWNLGGRRNQPQHFGDGTRLSIL.

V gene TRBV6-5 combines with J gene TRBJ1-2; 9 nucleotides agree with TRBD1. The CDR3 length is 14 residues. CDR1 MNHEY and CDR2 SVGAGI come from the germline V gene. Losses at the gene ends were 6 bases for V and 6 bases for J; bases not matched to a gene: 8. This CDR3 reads CASSKGTGRHGYTF. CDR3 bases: TGTGCCAGCAGCAAGGGGACAGGGCGGCATGGCTACACCTTC.

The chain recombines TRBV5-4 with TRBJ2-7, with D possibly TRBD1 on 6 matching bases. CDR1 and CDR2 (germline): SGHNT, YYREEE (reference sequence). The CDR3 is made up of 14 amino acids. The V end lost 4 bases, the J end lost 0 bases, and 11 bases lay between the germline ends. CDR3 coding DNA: TGTGCCAGCAGCCGGACAGCGTTCTCCTACGAGCAGTACTTC. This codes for CASSRTAFSYEQYF.